This T cell receptor beta chain is from a study of blood T cell repertoires in COVID-19. Study-wide background: From the United States, Italy and Spain came samples of acute and convalescent COVID-19. Nucleic acid was either cDNA or gDNA, and it came from T cells, B-cell-depleted T cells, or PBMCs.

This CDR3 is 14 amino acids long. Germline CDR1 reads PRHDT; CDR2 reads FYEKMQ (reference sequence). V lost 3 bases to trimming and J lost 4 bases; unmatched junction nucleotides: 2. Categorization into cohorts depended on clinical history that participants reported. Libraries were prepared by immunoSEQ multiplex PCR; TCRdb keeps only in-frame clonotypes and omits some of them. The table records some 270,000 clones, 85% of them present only once. Material for sequencing was PBMCs or T cells enriched from blood (not recorded which). The sequence came from a woman aged 50 to 65 who had been exposed to COVID-19. The gene calls are TRBV13 and TRBJ1-5; 8 bases are a match to TRBD1. The CDR3 region is CASSFGQGNQPQHF. The CDR3 region has the DNA TGTGCCAGCAGCTTTGGACAGGGAAATCAGCCCCAGCATTTT.